This T cell receptor (beta chain) comes out of a study of OX40 agonist ivuxolimab in advanced cancers. TCRdb keeps only in-frame clones here, not all; method: immunoSEQ multiplex PCR. The sample shows about 51,000 clones, around four fifths of them seen only once. Trimming stripped 4 bases from V and 4 bases from J, with 8 bases between. The CDR3 sequence is 12 residues long. From germline, CDR1 is MNHNY and CDR2 SVGAGI (reference sequence). Sequencing was performed on CD4+ or CD8+ T cells sorted from blood, taken in a trial of the OX40 agonist ivuxolimab. This TCR was sampled from an adult with an advanced solid tumor such as melanoma, head and neck, liver or kidney cancer. The chain couples TRBV6-6 to TRBJ2-7, with no clear D. The CDR3 region is CASSLAQYEQYF. For the CDR3, the DNA is TGTGCCAGCAGTTTAGCTCAGTACGAGCAGTACTTC.